This TCR beta chain was captured by sequencing in a study of Graves' ophthalmopathy and Graves' hyperthyroidism. This CDR3 contains 15 residues. Per the germline V gene, CDR1 is GTSNPN and CDR2 is SVGIG (reference sequence). The ends were cut back, 3 bases at V and 2 bases at J, with 17 bases in the middle. Exclusion covered patients with other autoimmune diseases or uncontrolled infections (as well as pregnancy or lactation). The study amplified TCR beta CDR3 regions using RNA transcripts. First-round RT-PCR with HTBI primers preceded a second-round multiplex PCR. TCRdb processed the multiplex PCR reads anew with MiXCR; each CDR3 protein has one entry. This table holds about 740,000 distinct CDR3 sequences, 40% found once.

The chain is built from TRBV30 and TRBJ2-7, with D unresolved. This receptor was identified in an adult man with Graves' ophthalmopathy. The material sequenced was peripheral blood. The CDR3 is CAWSSRLALTYEQYF. The CDR3 bases are TGTGCCTGGAGCTCCCGCCTCGCGCTAACCTACGAGCAGTACTTC. The entire variable domain, with the rest obtained from reference TRBV30 and TRBJ2-7, is as follows: SQTIHQWPATLVQPVGSPLSLECTVEGTSNPNLYWYRQAAGRGLQLLFYSVGIGQISSEVPQNLSASRPQDRQFILSSKKLLLSDSGFYLCAWSSRLALTYEQYFGPGTRLTVT.